Presented here are 8 T cell receptor beta chains from one specimen sequenced in a study of PD-1 blockade in classical Hodgkin lymphoma. All patients relapsed after autologous stem cell transplantation, and brentuximab vedotin exposure varied. Clones were sequenced by immunoSEQ multiplex PCR, and TCRdb holds only the in-frame ones, with some missing. The data show around 22,000 clones, 80% seen once. Sequences were derived from peripheral blood mononuclear cells (PBMCs), sampled before the second cycle of nivolumab. The receptors originated from a human donor with classical Hodgkin lymphoma.

The chain joins TRBV28 to TRBJ1-2; D possibly corresponds to TRBD1 (6 bases). This CDR3 is 14 amino acids long. The V end lost 1 base, the J end lost 8 bases, and 14 bases lay between the germline ends. Germline CDR1 and CDR2: MDHEN and SYDVKM. This CDR3 is CASSLSRGLEGYTF. DNA for the CDR3: TGTGCCAGCAGTTTATCGCGGGGGCTAGAGGGCTACACCTTC.

This clone was detected only a few times. This chain uses TRBV5-6 with TRBJ2-7, with 9 positions matching TRBD1. This CDR3 is built from 14 residues. Trimming at V came to 2 bases and at J to 5 bases, leaving 5 bases not matched to a gene. Germline lookup yields CDR1 SGHDT and CDR2 YYEEEE. CDR3 nucleotide sequence: TGTGCCAGCAGCTTTGGGACAGGGTTGCACGAGCAGTACTTC. Residues: CASSFGTGLHEQYF.

The rearrangement uses TRBV5-4 and TRBJ2-7; 8 bases fit TRBD1. The CDR3 loop spans 13 amino acids. The germline V gene has CDR1 SGHNT and CDR2 YYREEE (reference sequence). After removal of 3 bases from V and 3 bases from J, the junction contained 2 bases not matched to a gene. The CDR3 bases are TGTGCCAGCAGCTGGGACAGGAGCTACGAGCAGTACGTC. Translating gives CASSWDRSYEQYV.

There are a few counts of this clone. The genes are TRBV12-2 and TRBJ2-6; the table gives TRBD1 as D, unverified against the DNA. TRBV12-2 is marked as a pseudogene. The CDR3 runs to 21 residues. The chain's CDR3 is CASRLCSGTGGRWTGANVLTF. In DNA form, the CDR3 reads TGTGCAAGTCGCTTATGTTCCGGGACAGGGGGCCGCTGGACTGGGGCCAACGTCCTGACTTTC.

The chain recombines TRBV14 with TRBJ1-4; 10 bases line up with TRBD1. The V gene end was trimmed by 6 bases and the J gene end by 6 bases; junction bases not matched to a gene: 7. The CDR3 has 15 amino acids. Per germline, CDR1 SGHDN and CDR2 FVKESK. CDR3: CASSLTDRGDEKLFF. CDR3 bases: TGTGCCAGCAGTCTGACGGACAGGGGGGATGAAAAACTGTTTTTT.

The V gene is TRBV6-5, the J gene TRBJ1-4; perhaps TRBD1 as D (6 bases). This CDR3 region has 14 residues. V was trimmed by 10 bases and J by 5 bases, leaving 17 bases between them. Germline values: CDR1 MNHEY, CDR2 SVGAGI. The CDR3 loop is CATKGRQGNEKLFF. The CDR3, as DNA: TGTGCCACAAAAGGTCGGCAGGGGAATGAAAAACTGTTTTTT.

The V gene is TRBV5-5, the J gene TRBJ2-7; TRBD2 matches 7 bases. The length of the CDR3 is 15 residues. With 0 bases clipped from V and 1 base from J, the junction kept 4 bases outside the gene matches. Germline V gene lookup returns CDR1 SGHKS and CDR2 YYEKEE (reference sequence). CDR3 sequence reads: CASSLGPGRSYEQYF. CDR3 bases: TGTGCCAGCAGCTTGGGGCCCGGGAGGTCCTACGAGCAGTACTTC.

The gene calls are TRBV27 and TRBJ1-1, with D unclear. V shed 2 bases and J shed 1 base, with 5 bases lying between them. Germline V CDR1 and CDR2: MNHEY, SMNVEV (reference sequence). This CDR3 is built from 13 residues. This CDR3 is CASSLGGNTEAFF. Here the CDR3 DNA reads TGTGCCAGCAGTTTAGGAGGGAACACTGAAGCTTTCTTT.